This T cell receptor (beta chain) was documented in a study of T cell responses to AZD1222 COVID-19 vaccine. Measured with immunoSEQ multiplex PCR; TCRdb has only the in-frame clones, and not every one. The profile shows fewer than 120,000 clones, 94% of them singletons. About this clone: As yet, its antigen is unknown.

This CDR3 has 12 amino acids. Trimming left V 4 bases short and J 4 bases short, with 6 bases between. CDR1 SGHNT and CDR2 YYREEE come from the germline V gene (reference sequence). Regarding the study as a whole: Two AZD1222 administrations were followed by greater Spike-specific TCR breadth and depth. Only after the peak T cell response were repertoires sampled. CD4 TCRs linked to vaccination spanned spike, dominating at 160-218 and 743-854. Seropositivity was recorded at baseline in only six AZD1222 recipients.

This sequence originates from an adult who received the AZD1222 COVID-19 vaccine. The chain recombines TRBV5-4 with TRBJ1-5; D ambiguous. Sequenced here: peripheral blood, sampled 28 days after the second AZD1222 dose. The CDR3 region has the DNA TGTGCCAGCAGCCTACCAAATCAGCCCCAGCATTTT. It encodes CASSLPNQPQHF.